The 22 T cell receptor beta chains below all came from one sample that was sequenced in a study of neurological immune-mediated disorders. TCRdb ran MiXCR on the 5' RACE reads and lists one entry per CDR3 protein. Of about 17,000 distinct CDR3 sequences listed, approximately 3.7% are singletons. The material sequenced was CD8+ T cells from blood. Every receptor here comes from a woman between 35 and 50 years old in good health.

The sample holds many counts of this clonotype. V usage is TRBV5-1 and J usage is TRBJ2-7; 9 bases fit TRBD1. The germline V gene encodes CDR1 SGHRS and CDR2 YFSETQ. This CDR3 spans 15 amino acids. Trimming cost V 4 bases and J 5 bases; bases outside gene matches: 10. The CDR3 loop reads CASSPGQGIVDEQYF. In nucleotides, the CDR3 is TGCGCCAGCAGCCCAGGACAGGGGATAGTCGACGAGCAGTACTTC.

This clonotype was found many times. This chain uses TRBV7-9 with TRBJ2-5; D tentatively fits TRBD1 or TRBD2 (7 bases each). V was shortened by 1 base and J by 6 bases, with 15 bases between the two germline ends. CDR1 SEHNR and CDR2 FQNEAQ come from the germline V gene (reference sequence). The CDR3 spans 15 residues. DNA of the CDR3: TGTGCCAGCAGCTTAGGAGCAGGGGGGGACAAGACCCAGTACTTC. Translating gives CASSLGAGGDKTQYF.

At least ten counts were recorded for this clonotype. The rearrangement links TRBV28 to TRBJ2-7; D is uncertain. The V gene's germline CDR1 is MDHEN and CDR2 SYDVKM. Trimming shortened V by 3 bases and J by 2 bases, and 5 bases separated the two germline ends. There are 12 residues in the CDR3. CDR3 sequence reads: CASSFLTYEQYF. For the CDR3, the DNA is TGTGCCAGCAGTTTTCTGACCTACGAGCAGTACTTC.

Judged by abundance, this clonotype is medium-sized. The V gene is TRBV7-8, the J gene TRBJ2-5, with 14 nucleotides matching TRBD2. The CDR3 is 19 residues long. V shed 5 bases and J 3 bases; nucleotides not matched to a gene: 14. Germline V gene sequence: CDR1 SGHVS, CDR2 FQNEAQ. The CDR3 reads CASSLLRAGTSGSEETQYF. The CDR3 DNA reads TGTGCCAGCAGCCTACTTAGGGCCGGGACTAGCGGGAGTGAAGAGACCCAGTACTTC.

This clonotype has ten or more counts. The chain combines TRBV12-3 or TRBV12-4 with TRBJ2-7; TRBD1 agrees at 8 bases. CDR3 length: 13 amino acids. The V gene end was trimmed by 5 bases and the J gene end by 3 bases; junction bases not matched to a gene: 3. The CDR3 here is CASSLTGGYEQYF. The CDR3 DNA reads TGTGCCAGCAGTCTCACAGGGGGCTACGAGCAGTACTTC.

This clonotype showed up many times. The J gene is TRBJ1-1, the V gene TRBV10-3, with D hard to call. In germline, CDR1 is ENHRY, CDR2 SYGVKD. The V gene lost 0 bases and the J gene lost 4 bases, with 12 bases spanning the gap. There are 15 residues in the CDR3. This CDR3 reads CAISESLRDVTEAFF. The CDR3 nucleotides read TGTGCCATCAGTGAGTCCCTAAGGGATGTCACTGAAGCTTTCTTT.

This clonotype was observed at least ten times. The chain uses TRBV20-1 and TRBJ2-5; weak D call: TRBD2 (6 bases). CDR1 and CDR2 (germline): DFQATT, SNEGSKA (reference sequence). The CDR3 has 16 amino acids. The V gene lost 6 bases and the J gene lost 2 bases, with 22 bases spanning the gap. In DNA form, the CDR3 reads TGCAGTGCGGGTCGGGTTCGTTCCGGGAGTCAAGAGACCCAGTACTTC. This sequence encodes CSAGRVRSGSQETQYF.

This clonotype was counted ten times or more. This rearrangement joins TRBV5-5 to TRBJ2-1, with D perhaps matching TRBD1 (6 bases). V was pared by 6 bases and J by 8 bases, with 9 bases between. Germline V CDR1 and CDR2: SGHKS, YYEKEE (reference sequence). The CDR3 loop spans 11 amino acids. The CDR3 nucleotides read TGTGCCAGCACTGAGGGGGATGAGCAGTTCTTC. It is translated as CASTEGDEQFF.

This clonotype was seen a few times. CDR3 protein: CASSWGGTFTDTQYF. CDR3 nucleotide sequence: TGTGCCAGCAGCTGGGGAGGGACCTTCACAGATACGCAGTATTTT. This chain uses TRBV11-3 with TRBJ2-3; 7 nucleotides match TRBD2. V gave up 4 bases and J gave up 2 bases; unmatched junction bases: 6. Germline V CDR1 and CDR2: SGHNT, YENEEA. This CDR3 contains 15 residues. Using reference TRBV11-3 and TRBJ2-3 for the parts outside the CDR3, the full variable domain is EAGVVQSPRYKIIEKKQPVAFWCNPISGHNTLYWYLQNLGQGPELLIRYENEEAVDDSQLPKDRFSAERLKGVDSTLKIQPAELGDSAVYLCASSWGGTFTDTQYFGPGTRLTVL.

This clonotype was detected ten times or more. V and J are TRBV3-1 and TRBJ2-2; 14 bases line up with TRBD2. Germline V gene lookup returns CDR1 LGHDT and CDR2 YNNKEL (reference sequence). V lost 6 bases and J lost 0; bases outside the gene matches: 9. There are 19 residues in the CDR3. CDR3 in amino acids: CASSSGTSGRLPNTGELFF. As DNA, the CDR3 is TGTGCCAGCAGTTCCGGGACTAGCGGGAGACTGCCGAACACCGGGGAGCTGTTTTTT.

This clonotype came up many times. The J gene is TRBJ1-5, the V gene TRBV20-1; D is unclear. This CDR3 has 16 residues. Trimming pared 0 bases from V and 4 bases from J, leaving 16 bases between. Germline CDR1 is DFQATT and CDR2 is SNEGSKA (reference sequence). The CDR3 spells CSARDTVKVENQPQHF. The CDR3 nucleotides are TGCAGTGCTAGAGATACGGTTAAGGTTGAAAATCAGCCCCAGCATTTT.

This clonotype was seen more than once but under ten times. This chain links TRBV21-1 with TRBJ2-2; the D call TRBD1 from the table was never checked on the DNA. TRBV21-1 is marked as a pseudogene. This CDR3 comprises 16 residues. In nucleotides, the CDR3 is TGTGCCAGCAGCACCGACAGGGTCCAAGAAACCGGGGAGCTGTTTTTT. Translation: CASSTDRVQETGELFF.

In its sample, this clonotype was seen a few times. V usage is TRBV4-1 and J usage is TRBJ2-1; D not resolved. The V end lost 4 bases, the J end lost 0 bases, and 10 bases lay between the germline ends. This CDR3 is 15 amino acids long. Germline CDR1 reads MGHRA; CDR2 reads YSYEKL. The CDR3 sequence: CASSPDQSSYNEQFF. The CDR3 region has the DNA TGCGCCAGCAGCCCAGACCAGAGCTCCTACAATGAGCAGTTCTTC.

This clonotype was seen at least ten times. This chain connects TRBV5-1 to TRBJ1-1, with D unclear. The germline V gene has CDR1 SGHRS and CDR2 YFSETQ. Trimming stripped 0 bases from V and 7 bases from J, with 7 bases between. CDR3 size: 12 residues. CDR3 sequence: CASSLVAGEAFF. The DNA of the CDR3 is TGCGCCAGCAGCTTGGTAGCTGGTGAAGCTTTCTTT. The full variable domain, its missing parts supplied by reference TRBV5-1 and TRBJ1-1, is KAGVTQTPRYLIKTRGQQVTLSCSPISGHRSVSWYQQTPGQGLQFLFEYFSETQRNKGNFPGRFSGRQFSNSRSEMNVSTLELGDSALYLCASSLVAGEAFFGQGTRLTVV.

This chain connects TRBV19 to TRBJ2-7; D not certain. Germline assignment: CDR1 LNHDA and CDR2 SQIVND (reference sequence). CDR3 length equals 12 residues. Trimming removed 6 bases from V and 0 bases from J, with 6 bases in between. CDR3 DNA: TGTGCCAGTAGGGGGTTCTCCTACGAGCAGTACTTC. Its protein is CASRGFSYEQYF. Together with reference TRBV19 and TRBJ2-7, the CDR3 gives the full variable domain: DGGITQSPKYLFRKEGQNVTLSCEQNLNHDAMYWYRQDPGQGLRLIYYSQIVNDFQKGDIAEGYSVSREKKESFPLTVTSAQKNPTAFYLCASRGFSYEQYFGPGTRLTVT.

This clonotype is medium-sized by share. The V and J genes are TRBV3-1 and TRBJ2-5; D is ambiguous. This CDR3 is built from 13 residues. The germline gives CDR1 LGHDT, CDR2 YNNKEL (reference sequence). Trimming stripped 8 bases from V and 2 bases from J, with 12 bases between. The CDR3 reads CASVPPGQETQYF. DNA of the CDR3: TGTGCCAGCGTCCCACCCGGGCAAGAGACCCAGTACTTC.

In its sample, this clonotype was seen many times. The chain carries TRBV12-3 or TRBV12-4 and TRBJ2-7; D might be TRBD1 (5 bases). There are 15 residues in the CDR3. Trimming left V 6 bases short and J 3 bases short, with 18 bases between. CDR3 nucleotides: TGTGCCAGCAGCCCTGACAGACGCTCAGGCTACGAGCAGTACTTC. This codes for CASSPDRRSGYEQYF.

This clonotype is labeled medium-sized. This chain's CDR3 is CAISESTDLGEQYF. In nucleotides, the CDR3 is TGTGCCATCAGTGAGTCGACGGACCTGGGCGAGCAGTACTTC. The rearrangement uses TRBV10-3 and TRBJ2-7; D ambiguous. Between the trimmed V and J ends, which lost 0 bases and 6 bases, there was a span of 12 bases. The CDR3 is made up of 14 amino acids. Germline V gives CDR1 ENHRY, CDR2 SYGVKD.

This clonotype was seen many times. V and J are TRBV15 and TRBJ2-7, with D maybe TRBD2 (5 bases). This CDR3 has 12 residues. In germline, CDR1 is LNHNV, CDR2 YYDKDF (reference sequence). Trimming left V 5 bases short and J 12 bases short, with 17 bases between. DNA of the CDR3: TGTGCCACCAGCGAGCCCCCCGGGGTCCTGTACTTC. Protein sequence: CATSEPPGVLYF.

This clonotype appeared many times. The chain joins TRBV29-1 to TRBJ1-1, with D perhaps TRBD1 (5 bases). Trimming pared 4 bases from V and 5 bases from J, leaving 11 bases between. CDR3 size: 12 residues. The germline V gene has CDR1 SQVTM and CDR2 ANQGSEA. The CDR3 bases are TGCAGCGTTGCGGGGGAGAGGACTGAAGCTTTCTTT. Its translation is CSVAGERTEAFF.

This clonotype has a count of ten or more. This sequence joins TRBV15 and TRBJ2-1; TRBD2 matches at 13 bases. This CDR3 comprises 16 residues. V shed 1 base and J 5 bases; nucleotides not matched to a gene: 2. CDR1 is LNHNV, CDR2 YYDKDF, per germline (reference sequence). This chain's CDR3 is CATSRGLAGGDNEQFF. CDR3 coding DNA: TGTGCCACCAGCAGAGGACTAGCGGGAGGCGACAATGAGCAGTTCTTC.

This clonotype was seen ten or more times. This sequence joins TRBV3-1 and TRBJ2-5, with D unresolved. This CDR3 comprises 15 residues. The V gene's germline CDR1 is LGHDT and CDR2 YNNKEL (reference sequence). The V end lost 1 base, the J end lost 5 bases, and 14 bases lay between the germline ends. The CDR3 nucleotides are TGTGCCAGCAGCCAAGTAAATAGAGTACGGGAGACCCAGTACTTC. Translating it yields CASSQVNRVRETQYF.